These 23 T cell receptor beta chains were all obtained from the same sample, sequenced in a study of human T cells and chemical hapten exposure. Time point here: patch test 2, 6 weeks after DPC sensitization. Treatment specified: therapeutic diphenylcyclopropenone sensitization with weekly scalp DPC. TCRdb processed the RACE reads anew with MiXCR; each CDR3 protein has one entry. The data contain 360,000 or so distinct CDR3 sequences, about 6% of them singletons. Sequencing was performed on whole blood, taken in connection with sensitization to the hapten diphenylcyclopropenone (DPC). The receptors were gathered from a woman in her late teens or twenties with alopecia areata. Some clones in this sample may be carry-over from other donors' samples.

This clonotype was counted a few times. The chain uses TRBV2 and TRBJ2-7, with D possibly being TRBD1 (5 bases). CDR3 length: 13 residues. The germline V and J ends were trimmed by 4 bases and 2 bases, with 9 bases remaining between them. CDR1 and CDR2 from the germline V gene are SNHLY and FYNNEI. CDR3 amino acids: CASSGQNPYEQYF. The CDR3 DNA reads TGTGCCAGCAGTGGACAGAATCCCTACGAGCAGTACTTC.

This clonotype was observed at least ten times. This rearrangement joins TRBV6-5 to TRBJ1-3; D unclear. Germline V gene data show CDR1 as MNHEY and CDR2 as SVGAGI. The CDR3 has 13 amino acids. The V end was cut by 4 bases, the J end by 4 bases, with 8 bases between. In DNA, the CDR3 is TGTGCCAGCAGTTCCAGTCGGGGAAACACCATATATTTT. It yields the protein CASSSSRGNTIYF.

There are a few counts of this clonotype. The CDR3 coding sequence is TGTGCCAGTATAAGCGGGCCTGACACAGATACGCAGTATTTT. Translation gives CASISGPDTDTQYF. The V call is TRBV5-5, the J call TRBJ2-3; a weak D match, TRBD2 (6 bases). Germline CDR1 reads SGHKS; CDR2 reads YYEKEE (reference sequence). V was trimmed by 8 bases and J by 2 bases, leaving 15 bases between them. This CDR3 is 14 amino acids long.

This clonotype was observed many times. This chain connects TRBV4-1 to TRBJ1-4; no clear D gene. The V and J ends lost 1 base and 0 bases respectively, with 9 bases between them. The CDR3 sequence is 16 residues long. The germline gives CDR1 MGHRA, CDR2 YSYEKL. The CDR3 DNA reads TGCGCCAGCAGCCAAGGGGCCCTTGCAACTAATGAAAAACTGTTTTTT. As protein: CASSQGALATNEKLFF.

The CDR3 here is CAISESRGQALNQPQHF. The CDR3 DNA is TGTGCCATCAGTGAGTCCAGGGGTCAGGCCCTAAATCAGCCCCAGCATTTT. The rearrangement links TRBV10-3 to TRBJ1-5, with D maybe TRBD1 (6 bases). The CDR3 has 17 amino acids. CDR1 and CDR2 (germline): ENHRY, SYGVKD. V was shortened by 0 bases and J by 4 bases, with 16 bases between the two germline ends.

This clonotype was detected ten times or more. The CDR3 DNA reads as TGTGCCAGCTCTTCCGCGGGGCTTCCAACTAATGAAAAACTGTTTTTT. It codes for CASSSAGLPTNEKLFF. The V call is TRBV27, the J call TRBJ1-4; D may be TRBD1 (5 bases). This CDR3 spans 16 amino acids. V was shortened by 8 bases and J by 0 bases, with 16 bases between the two germline ends. Looked up from germline, CDR1 is MNHEY and CDR2 is SMNVEV (reference sequence).

This clonotype was detected many times. The CDR3 region is CASSPWGASTEAFF. CDR3 in DNA: TGTGCCAGCAGCCCATGGGGTGCGAGCACTGAAGCTTTCTTT. The chain is built from TRBV7-2 and TRBJ1-1; D unclear. The CDR3 is 14 amino acids. Germline loops: CDR1 SGHTA, CDR2 FQGNSA. V lost 5 bases to trimming and J lost 4 bases, with 14 bases between them.

This clonotype was seen a handful of times. The V and J genes are TRBV6-5 and TRBJ2-2; no clear D. This CDR3 has 14 residues. Germline CDR1 is MNHEY and CDR2 is SVGAGI. Trimming pared 6 bases from V and 2 bases from J, leaving 10 bases between. Here the CDR3 DNA reads TGTGCCAGCAGACTCGGACCTAACACCGGGGAGCTGTTTTTT. It yields the protein CASRLGPNTGELFF.

J is TRBJ2-2 and V is TRBV4-3, with 9 nucleotides matching TRBD1. After removal of 3 bases from V and 1 base from J, the junction contained 3 bases not matched to a gene. The CDR3 spans 16 residues. Germline CDR1 is LGHNA and CDR2 is YSLEER. DNA for the CDR3: TGCGCCAGCAGCCACCCGGGACAGGGGAACACCGGGGAGCTGTTTTTT. It yields the protein CASSHPGQGNTGELFF.

This clonotype was counted between two and nine times. This chain joins TRBV7-8 and TRBJ1-6; D may be TRBD1 (5 bases). With 0 bases removed from V and 10 bases from J, the gap between germline ends came to 13 bases. The CDR3 sequence is 15 residues long. CDR1 SGHVS and CDR2 FQNEAQ come from the germline V gene. CDR3 region: CASSLAVQGNSPLHF. The CDR3, as DNA: TGTGCCAGCAGCTTAGCCGTGCAGGGAAACTCACCCCTCCACTTT.

There are a few counts of this clonotype. The gene calls are TRBV5-1 and TRBJ2-3; a weak D match, TRBD1 (7 bases). The CDR3 sequence is 16 residues long. Germline V CDR1 and CDR2: SGHRS, YFSETQ. Trimming removed 4 bases from V and 0 bases from J, with 15 bases in between. CDR3 region: CASSRGRGASTDTQYF. The CDR3 DNA reads as TGCGCCAGCAGCCGGGGCAGGGGGGCAAGCACAGATACGCAGTATTTT. Together with reference TRBV5-1 and TRBJ2-3, the CDR3 gives the full variable domain: KAGVTQTPRYLIKTRGQQVTLSCSPISGHRSVSWYQQTPGQGLQFLFEYFSETQRNKGNFPGRFSGRQFSNSRSEMNVSTLELGDSALYLCASSRGRGASTDTQYFGPGTRLTVL.

This clonotype appeared many times. This chain joins TRBV6-6 and TRBJ1-3; D unresolved. Germline V lookup: CDR1 MNHNY, CDR2 SVGAGI (reference sequence). The CDR3 runs 14 residues. V lost 4 bases and J lost 0, with 7 bases in between. The CDR3 region is CASSSGSSGNTIYF. DNA for the CDR3: TGTGCCAGCAGTTCGGGGAGCTCTGGAAACACCATATATTTT.

The sample holds many counts of this clonotype. This rearrangement joins TRBV7-2 to TRBJ2-3; D unresolved. CDR3 length equals 15 residues. The V gene's germline CDR1 is SGHTA and CDR2 FQGNSA. V was clipped by 2 bases and J by 0 bases, with 9 bases between them. Written as DNA, the CDR3 is TGTGCCAGCAGCTTATCTGGAGAGAGCACAGATACGCAGTATTTT. The encoded protein is CASSLSGESTDTQYF.

This clonotype was detected many times. This chain joins TRBV28 and TRBJ2-2; D assignment may be TRBD1 or TRBD2 (5 bases each). Germline CDR1 reads MDHEN; CDR2 reads SYDVKM. The germline V and J ends were trimmed by 6 bases and 3 bases, with 14 bases remaining between them. CDR3 length: 15 residues. CDR3 nucleotides: TGTGCCAGCAGGGGATACTTGGGGGACACCGGGGAGCTGTTTTTT. The encoded protein is CASRGYLGDTGELFF. Full variable domain (missing parts from reference TRBV28 and TRBJ2-2): DVKVTQSSRYLVKRTGEKVFLECVQDMDHENMFWYRQDPGLGLRLIYFSYDVKMKEKGDIPEGYSVSREKKERFSLILESASTNQTSMYLCASRGYLGDTGELFFGEGSRLTVL.

In this sample, this clonotype turned up many times. The CDR3 is CASSGSLNYGYTF. CDR3 in DNA: TGTGCCAGCAGTGGGTCACTGAACTATGGCTACACCTTC. The V call is TRBV2, the J call TRBJ1-2; D is uncertain. The CDR3 consists of 13 residues. V was pared by 4 bases and J by 2 bases, with 8 bases between. Germline CDR1 and CDR2: SNHLY and FYNNEI.

The sample holds many counts of this clonotype. This chain joins TRBV6-5 and TRBJ2-7; TRBD1 matches at 11 bases. CDR3 length equals 13 residues. CDR1 and CDR2 from the germline V gene are MNHEY and SVGAGI. Unmatched junction bases numbered 10, after V lost 7 bases and J lost 11 bases. The CDR3 bases are TGTGCCAGCACTGCCGGGACAGGGGGTTGGAAGTACTTC. Protein product: CASTAGTGGWKYF.

A few counts support this clonotype. The chain's CDR3 is CASSVEAAGGRYNEQFF. The CDR3 DNA sequence: TGTGCCAGCAGCGTAGAAGCAGCGGGGGGGCGGTACAATGAGCAGTTCTTC. V and J are TRBV9 and TRBJ2-1; 10 bases agree with TRBD2. CDR1 SGDLS and CDR2 YYNGEE come from the germline V gene. V trimming: 0 bases; J trimming: 4 bases; junction bases outside the gene matches: 7. This CDR3 is built from 17 residues.

This sequence joins TRBV7-2 and TRBJ1-3, with unresolved D. Germline V gives CDR1 SGHTA, CDR2 FQGNSA. V was cut by 5 bases and J by 0 bases, with 17 bases left in between. The CDR3 consists of 17 residues. The CDR3 protein is CASSPSTSAYSGNTIYF. The CDR3 nucleotides read TGTGCCAGCAGCCCATCCACTTCAGCGTACTCTGGAAACACCATATATTTT.

This clonotype appeared many times. The chain combines TRBV4-2 with TRBJ1-1; D is ambiguous. The CDR3 totals 14 residues. Germline CDR1 and CDR2: LGHNA and YNFKEQ. The V end was cut by 4 bases, the J end by 5 bases, with 14 bases between. CDR3 region: CASSPAPGPTEAFF. CDR3 nucleotide sequence: TGTGCCAGCAGCCCAGCCCCTGGACCAACTGAAGCTTTCTTT.

In this sample, this clonotype turned up many times. The genes are TRBV12-3 or TRBV12-4 and TRBJ1-1; D unresolved. Between the trimmed V and J ends, which lost 7 bases and 0 bases, there was a span of 12 bases. There are 14 residues in the CDR3. CDR3 sequence: CASTPPWVNTEAFF. Written as DNA, the CDR3 is TGTGCCAGCACCCCTCCCTGGGTGAACACTGAAGCTTTCTTT.

This clonotype has ten or more counts. This chain connects TRBV6-2 or TRBV6-3 to TRBJ1-1; D is ambiguous. The CDR3 runs to 13 residues. V was shortened by 5 bases and J by 4 bases, with 11 bases between the two germline ends. Germline V gene lookup returns CDR1 MNHEY and CDR2 SVGEGT. The CDR3 spells CASSGLAGTEAFF. The CDR3 DNA reads TGTGCCAGCAGTGGCCTGGCGGGCACTGAAGCTTTCTTT.

The table lists this clonotype with many counts. The J gene is TRBJ1-1, the V gene TRBV7-2; D not certain. V dropped 6 bases and J dropped 4 bases, with 18 bases sitting between them. The germline V gene has CDR1 SGHTA and CDR2 FQGNSA. This CDR3 is 15 amino acids long. Here the CDR3 DNA reads TGTGCCAGCAGAAAAGGGAGGGCGCTGCCCACTGAAGCTTTCTTT. Its translation is CASRKGRALPTEAFF.

This clonotype was detected many times. The chain is built from TRBV29-1 and TRBJ1-3; no firm D call. The CDR3 is 13 residues long. Germline lookup yields CDR1 SQVTM and CDR2 ANQGSEA. Deletions cut 0 bases from V and 4 bases from J, with 7 bases between. CDR3 DNA sequence: TGCAGCGTTGAAGACTGGCCAGGAAACACCATATATTTT. This sequence encodes CSVEDWPGNTIYF.